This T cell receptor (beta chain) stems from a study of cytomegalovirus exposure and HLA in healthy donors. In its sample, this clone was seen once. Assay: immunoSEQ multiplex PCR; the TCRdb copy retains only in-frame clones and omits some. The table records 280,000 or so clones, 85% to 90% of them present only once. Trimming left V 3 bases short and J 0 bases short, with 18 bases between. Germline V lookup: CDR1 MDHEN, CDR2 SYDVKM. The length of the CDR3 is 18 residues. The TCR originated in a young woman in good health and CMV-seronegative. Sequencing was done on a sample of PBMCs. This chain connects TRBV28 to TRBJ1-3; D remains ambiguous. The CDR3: CASSFVVDFKLSGNTIYF. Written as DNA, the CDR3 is TGTGCCAGCAGTTTCGTGGTAGACTTCAAACTCTCTGGAAACACCATATATTTT.